Each of the 26 T cell receptor beta chains below was sequenced from the same sample in a study of blood T cell repertoires in COVID-19. Using immunoSEQ multiplex PCR, the repertoire was profiled, and TCRdb retains in-frame clones only, with some absent. This sample yields around 50,000 clones, of which roughly 85% are seen a single time; about 5.8% belongs to the top ten. The sample consisted of peripheral blood. Receptors were obtained from a human donor in a cohort sampled during active COVID-19.

This clone is medium-sized (0.01 to 0.1%) in the sample. This chain connects TRBV6-6 to TRBJ1-4, with D maybe TRBD1 (5 bases). V was pared by 6 bases and J by 8 bases, with 16 bases between. The germline CDR1 and CDR2 sequences are MNHNY and SVGAGI (reference sequence). There are 14 residues in the CDR3. CDR3 sequence: CASSQTEDREKLFF. The CDR3 DNA reads as TGTGCCAGCAGCCAGACAGAGGATCGGGAAAAACTGTTTTTT.

This sequence joins TRBV6-2 or TRBV6-3 and TRBJ2-1; D is possibly TRBD2 (5 bases). The CDR3 sequence is 15 residues long. V shed 2 bases and J shed 0 bases, with 8 bases lying between them. The germline V gene has CDR1 MNHEY and CDR2 SVGEGT. The DNA for the CDR3 is TGTGCCAGCAGTTACCAGCGGCCCTCCTACAATGAGCAGTTCTTC. Translation: CASSYQRPSYNEQFF.

This clone appeared once. This CDR3 reads CASRRDFSNQPQHF. CDR3 bases: TGTGCCAGCAGGAGGGACTTTAGCAATCAGCCCCAGCATTTT. The chain links TRBV6-5 to TRBJ1-5; tentatively, D is TRBD1 (5 bases). Between the trimmed V and J ends, which lost 6 bases and 0 bases, there was a span of 9 bases. The CDR3 is made up of 14 amino acids. Germline V gene data show CDR1 as MNHEY and CDR2 as SVGAGI.

The V call is TRBV7-8, the J call TRBJ1-5, with D perhaps matching TRBD1 (6 bases). The CDR3 has 16 residues. With 4 bases removed from V and 0 bases from J, the gap between germline ends came to 13 bases. The germline V gene has CDR1 SGHVS and CDR2 FQNEAQ. The CDR3 bases are TGTGCCAGCAGCTCCCGAGTGGGACATAGCAATCAGCCCCAGCATTTT. Encoded protein: CASSSRVGHSNQPQHF.

The J gene is TRBJ2-7, the V gene TRBV2, with D possibly being TRBD2 (6 bases). Looked up from germline, CDR1 is SNHLY and CDR2 is FYNNEI. Trimming removed 6 bases from V and 3 bases from J, with 9 bases in between. This CDR3 comprises 12 residues. As DNA, the CDR3 is TGTGCCAGCAGACCGGGAGACTACGAGCAGTACTTC. It codes for CASRPGDYEQYF.

This chain links TRBV5-1 with TRBJ2-1; 8 bases are shared with TRBD1. The junction had 7 bases not matched to a gene; V was cut back by 5 bases and J by 6 bases. The CDR3 runs to 14 residues. Germline V gene lookup returns CDR1 SGHRS and CDR2 YFSETQ. The CDR3 reads CASRIGTGANEQFF. The DNA for the CDR3 is TGCGCCAGCAGGATCGGGACAGGAGCCAATGAGCAGTTCTTC.

Within the sample, this clone is medium-sized. The chain has TRBV29-1 and TRBJ1-1, with D hard to call. Germline V gene sequence: CDR1 SQVTM, CDR2 ANQGSEA. The CDR3 covers 13 residues. Deletions cut 5 bases from V and 5 bases from J, with 15 bases between. The CDR3 sequence is CSVRYTDLTEAFF. The CDR3 DNA reads TGCAGCGTTCGCTATACGGACTTGACTGAAGCTTTCTTT.

V gene TRBV10-2 combines with J gene TRBJ2-3; no clear D. Between the trimmed V and J ends, which lost 4 bases and 4 bases, there was a span of 6 bases. Per germline, CDR1 WSHSY and CDR2 SAAADI. The CDR3 is made up of 12 amino acids. The CDR3 loop reads CASSGSADTQYF. The CDR3 DNA follows: TGCGCCAGCAGTGGCTCGGCAGATACGCAGTATTTT.

The rearrangement links TRBV11-2 to TRBJ2-3, with 15 bases lining up with TRBD2. Germline-derived CDR1 and CDR2 are SGHAT and FQNNGV. The V gene end was trimmed by 6 bases and the J gene end by 4 bases; junction bases not matched to a gene: 2. There are 15 residues in the CDR3. In DNA, the CDR3 is TGTGCCAGCAGTCGGACTAGCGGGGGGGCAGATACGCAGTATTTT. It specifies CASSRTSGGADTQYF.

The chain carries TRBV5-4 and TRBJ2-2; TRBD2 agrees at 8 bases. Germline V CDR1 and CDR2: SGHNT, YYREEE (reference sequence). J lost 3 bases, V lost 4 bases, and 5 bases had no gene match. This CDR3 has 15 amino acids. CDR3 DNA sequence: TGTGCCAGCAGCCCAGCCGGGGGGGACACCGGGGAGCTGTTTTTT. Translation gives CASSPAGGDTGELFF.

The chain uses TRBV11-3 and TRBJ2-3, with no clear D. The germline V and J ends were trimmed by 8 bases and 5 bases, with 14 bases remaining between them. This CDR3 region has 13 residues. Germline loops: CDR1 SGHNT, CDR2 YENEEA. The CDR3 DNA reads as TGTGCCAGCTCGCGCGGATCACAAGATACGCAGTATTTT. This gives the protein CASSRGSQDTQYF.

The chain's CDR3 is CASSPRDRGLTGELFF. CDR3 coding DNA: TGTGCCAGCAGCCCCCGGGACAGGGGGCTTACCGGGGAGCTGTTTTTT. The rearrangement joins TRBV7-2 to TRBJ2-2, with 12 bases aligning to TRBD1. The CDR3 covers 16 residues. V lost 5 bases, J lost 5 bases, and 6 bases stayed unmatched. Germline CDR1 is SGHTA and CDR2 is FQGNSA. Drawing the rest from reference TRBV7-2 and TRBJ2-2, the complete variable domain is GAGVSQSPSNKVTEKGKDVELRCDPISGHTALYWYRQSLGQGLEFLIYFQGNSAPDKSGLPSDRFSAERTGGSVSTLTIQRTQQEDSAVYLCASSPRDRGLTGELFFGEGSRLTVL.

CDR3 sequence reads: CASSAQAEQGREQFF. The CDR3 DNA sequence: TGTGCCAGCAGCGCGCAAGCCGAGCAGGGGAGAGAGCAGTTCTTC. The chain recombines TRBV9 with TRBJ2-1; possibly TRBD1 for D (6 bases). This CDR3 region has 15 residues. V shed 3 bases and J shed 10 bases, with 20 bases lying between them. CDR1 and CDR2 (germline): SGDLS, YYNGEE.

The chain couples TRBV27 to TRBJ1-4, with unresolved D. V shed 6 bases and J shed 10 bases, with 21 bases lying between them. The CDR3 runs 15 residues. Looked up from germline, CDR1 is MNHEY and CDR2 is SMNVEV (reference sequence). The CDR3 bases are TGTGCCAGCAGACTTAGAGCCCAAGTCGCCGGAAAACTGTTTTTT. This sequence encodes CASRLRAQVAGKLFF.

About this clone itself: The same CDR3 can be traced to other DNA sequences in this sample. The chain is built from TRBV7-2 and TRBJ1-1, with D unclear. This CDR3 is 14 amino acids long. Trimming took off 1 base at V and 0 bases at J, with 6 bases between the two ends. CDR1 and CDR2 from the germline V gene are SGHTA and FQGNSA. The CDR3 sequence is CASSLVRMNTEAFF. The CDR3 DNA is TGTGCCAGCAGCTTAGTGCGGATGAACACTGAAGCTTTCTTT.

This chain joins TRBV29-1 and TRBJ1-2, with 9 bases matching TRBD1. Germline trimming cut 4 bases from V and 4 bases from J; bases unmatched to any gene: 1. CDR3 size: 12 residues. In germline, CDR1 is SQVTM, CDR2 ANQGSEA. The CDR3 here is CSVGGQGYGYTF. CDR3 sequence (DNA): TGCAGCGTTGGGGGACAGGGCTATGGCTACACCTTC.

This chain's CDR3 is CASSFRTGKETQYF. DNA for the CDR3: TGCGCCAGCAGCTTTAGGACAGGAAAAGAGACCCAGTACTTC. The rearrangement links TRBV5-1 to TRBJ2-5; 7 nucleotides agree with TRBD1. The trim removed 2 bases at V and 3 bases at J, leaving 4 bases unmatched. Germline CDR1 reads SGHRS; CDR2 reads YFSETQ. The CDR3 is made up of 14 amino acids.

The V call is TRBV28, the J call TRBJ1-6; the match to TRBD1 covers 7 bases. The CDR3 loop spans 15 amino acids. Germline CDR1 is MDHEN and CDR2 is SYDVKM. The trim removed 8 bases at V and 7 bases at J, leaving 11 bases unmatched. This CDR3 reads CASRSTGVRNSPLHF. The CDR3 nucleotides read TGTGCCAGCCGTTCAACAGGGGTGAGGAATTCACCCCTCCACTTT. Looking up the rest from reference TRBV28 and TRBJ1-6 gives the full variable domain: DVKVTQSSRYLVKRTGEKVFLECVQDMDHENMFWYRQDPGLGLRLIYFSYDVKMKEKGDIPEGYSVSREKKERFSLILESASTNQTSMYLCASRSTGVRNSPLHFGNGTRLTVT.

The chain uses TRBV10-3 and TRBJ1-6; 9 positions agree with TRBD1. J was trimmed by 10 bases and V by 6 bases; bases with no gene match: 4. The CDR3 has 13 residues. CDR1 and CDR2 (germline): ENHRY, SYGVKD. The CDR3 bases are TGTGCCATCAGAGACAGGGGGGCATCACCCCTCCACTTT. Amino acids: CAIRDRGASPLHF.

The V gene is TRBV25-1, the J gene TRBJ1-3; 10 positions agree with TRBD1. The CDR3 has 14 residues. V gave up 6 bases and J gave up 4 bases; unmatched junction bases: 3. Germline CDR1 and CDR2: MGHDK and SYGVNS. CDR3 residues: CASRGQGRGNTIYF. CDR3 sequence (DNA): TGTGCCAGCAGGGGACAGGGGAGGGGAAACACCATATATTTT.

V usage is TRBV6-2 or TRBV6-3 and J usage is TRBJ2-7; 7 bases agree with TRBD1. The CDR3 runs to 15 residues. J lost 5 bases, V lost 2 bases, and 9 bases had no gene match. Per the germline V gene, CDR1 is MNHEY and CDR2 is SVGEGT. This CDR3 is CASSYPTTGNDEQYF. As DNA, the CDR3 is TGTGCCAGCAGTTACCCCACGACAGGGAACGACGAGCAGTACTTC.

The chain links TRBV29-1 to TRBJ2-3, with a tentative D call TRBD1 (6 bases). V was pared by 6 bases and J by 2 bases, with 12 bases between. The CDR3 length is 13 residues. Germline CDR1 and CDR2: SQVTM and ANQGSEA. CDR3 protein: CSVQDSSTDTQYF. The CDR3 region has the DNA TGCAGCGTACAGGACAGTTCCACAGATACGCAGTATTTT.

The CDR3 coding sequence is TGTGCCAGCTCACCATGGGAACAGGCCTATAATTCACCCCTCCACTTT. This gives the protein CASSPWEQAYNSPLHF. J is TRBJ1-6 and V is TRBV18; perhaps TRBD1 as D (5 bases). Germline V gene sequence: CDR1 KGHSH, CDR2 LQKENI. The CDR3 consists of 16 residues. Trimming took 2 bases from V and 2 from J, leaving 10 bases between them.

The gene calls are TRBV11-2 and TRBJ2-1; D may be TRBD2 (6 bases). The CDR3 totals 18 residues. Trimming removed 5 bases from V and 4 bases from J, with 24 bases in between. Germline lookup yields CDR1 SGHAT and CDR2 FQNNGV. CDR3 nucleotides: TGTGCCAGCAGCGGATTAAATCTCACTAGCCAGTTTTACAATGAGCAGTTCTTC. Its protein product is CASSGLNLTSQFYNEQFF.

The V and J genes are TRBV7-9 and TRBJ1-2; D is possibly TRBD1 (5 bases). The V end was cut by 3 bases, the J end by 6 bases, with 8 bases between. CDR1 and CDR2 from the germline V gene are SEHNR and FQNEAQ (reference sequence). The length of the CDR3 is 12 residues. CDR3 bases: TGTGCCAGCAGCTTGGCGGGGCATGGCTACACCTTC. It translates to CASSLAGHGYTF.

The V call is TRBV7-9, the J call TRBJ1-4; a weak D match, TRBD1 (6 bases). Deletions cut 5 bases from V and 7 bases from J, with 20 bases between. Germline CDR1 and CDR2: SEHNR and FQNEAQ (reference sequence). The CDR3 has 16 amino acids. CDR3 bases: TGTGCCAGCAGCGCGTCTCTCCGGGACATAGGTGAAAAACTGTTTTTT. Translated, it gives CASSASLRDIGEKLFF. The whole variable domain, remainder taken from reference TRBV7-9 and TRBJ1-4, is DTGVSQNPRHKITKRGQNVTFRCDPISEHNRLYWYRQTLGQGPEFLTYFQNEAQLEKSRLLSDRFSAERPKGSFSTLEIQRTEQGDSAMYLCASSASLRDIGEKLFFGSGTQLSVL.